This T cell receptor (beta chain) was found in a study of early T cells in non-severe SARS-CoV-2 infection. MiXCR, run by TCRdb on the 5' RACE reads, gives a single entry per CDR3 protein. The sample lists 85,000 to 95,000 distinct CDR3 sequences, approximately 15% seen once, with approximately 0.62% in the top ten. Only a few counts were recorded for this clonotype. The CDR3 is 15 residues long. The germline V gene has CDR1 SGHTA and CDR2 FQGTGA. V was pared by 2 bases and J by 3 bases, with 13 bases between. This clonotype was obtained from an adult who was a healthcare worker with PCR-confirmed SARS-CoV-2 infection or an uninfected control (not recorded which). The sequenced sample consisted of whole blood. The chain links TRBV7-3 to TRBJ2-5, with D possibly being TRBD1 (5 bases). The CDR3 bases are TGTGCCAGCAGCTTAGGATTAGGGGTGAAAGAGACCCAGTACTTC. The encoded protein is CASSLGLGVKETQYF.